This T cell receptor beta chain was sequenced for a study of blood T cell repertoires in COVID-19 (dated by TCRdb to the early 2020s). Background on the whole study: Collaborator samples came from the United States, Italy and Spain and covered acute and convalescent phases of COVID-19. The material from the prospective study consisted of cDNA or gDNA derived from T cells, B-cell-depleted T cells, or PBMCs. Subjects who had been exposed to COVID-19, were actively infected with it, or had recovered from it provided the deeply sampled blood TCRbeta repertoires that made up the dataset. Where available, HLA class I and class II types were taken from metadata supplied by the sample provider and were not determined by assay-based typing. The samples were drawn from the first 160 participants of the ongoing ImmuneRACE study and from some 1,300 subjects provided by 6 global collaborators. The repertoires were released in a freely available public database intended as a resource for research on the immune response to SARS-CoV-2. Nearly every sample came with metadata listing a de-identified subject ID, COVID-19 status, age in years and sex. On the study overall, not on this receptor specifically: The quantity of clinical and demographic metadata differed by source and by participant and was supplied without curation.

Collaborating institutions collected whole blood in K2EDTA tubes following their own protocols. For TCRbeta analysis, collaborators shipped samples in one of three forms: frozen whole blood, isolated PBMCs, or DNA extracted from either of those sample types. Trimming at the junction amounts to 3 bases on V and 2 bases on J, and the germline ends lie 10 bases apart. Via the germline V gene, CDR1 is WSHSY and CDR2 SAAADI. There are 14 amino acids in the CDR3, from cysteine to phenylalanine inclusive. Only the CDR3 portion is preserved as DNA: 42 bases, with reading frame beginning at the first base. On this clone itself: Its binding antigen is unknown. No much larger clonotype is one base removed from it; base qualities were not supplied.

TCRbeta CDR3 regions were amplified from genomic DNA using the immunoSEQ Assay, a bias-controlled multiplex PCR. In the source study's methods: The number of nucleated cells in each sample was estimated from the amplification of reference gene primers within the assay. To quantify the absolute abundance of each unique TCRbeta CDR3 rearrangement, sequence reads were collapsed and filtered. For each sample, productive Simpson clonality was calculated as the square root of Simpson's diversity index across productive rearrangements. As stored in TCRdb, this immuneACCESS dataset retains in-frame rearrangements with V and J assigned. A fraction of the clones does not appear; measured against another copy, unresolved V genes explain less than half of the discrepancy, and the remainder lacks a known reason. That table is the source of V, J and clone size, and D and trimming were worked out from the DNA. The table for this sample lists about 50,000 clones; roughly 88% of them were counted only once. The ten top clones hold 9.5% to 15% of the sample.

The specimen was peripheral blood. The rearranged chain carries TRBV10-2 and TRBJ2-5, with TRBD1 as a weak D call on 6 bases. The clonotype comes from a human donor with active COVID-19. The donor label of this sample is uncertain. The CDR3 sequence is CASSDRGIQETQYF. The DNA sequence follows: TGCGCCAGCAGTGACAGGGGAATACAAGAGACCCAGTACTTC.